The 27 T cell receptor beta chains below all came from one sample that was sequenced in a study of T cell responses to AZD1222 COVID-19 vaccine. Sequencing was performed with immunoSEQ multiplex PCR; in TCRdb, only in-frame clones are kept and a portion is missing. The table has about 150,000 clones, roughly 90% seen once; the top ten hold under 5%. The sample in question was peripheral blood, obtained on day 0 of AZD1222 vaccination. All receptors come from an adult in good health.

The V call is TRBV21-1, the J call TRBJ2-5; no DNA check was done on the table's D call, TRBD2. TRBV21-1 is flagged as a pseudogene. This CDR3 is 18 amino acids long. Here the CDR3 reads CASSKALCLAGVQETQYF. The CDR3 DNA sequence: TGTGCCAGCAGCAAAGCGCTTTGTTTAGCGGGAGTTCAAGAGACCCAGTACTTC.

V and J are TRBV28 and TRBJ1-5; D gene unclear. Germline loops: CDR1 MDHEN, CDR2 SYDVKM. Between the trimmed V and J ends, which lost 5 bases and 11 bases, there was a span of 16 bases. The CDR3 has 13 amino acids. The CDR3 nucleotides read TGTGCCAGCAGTATCGTGGTTTTCGGGACCCAGCATTTT. Translating it yields CASSIVVFGTQHF.

This clone has just one count. The chain links TRBV3-1 (or the pseudogene TRBV3-2) to TRBJ1-5, with a weak D call TRBD1 (5 bases). Germline assignment: CDR1 LGHDT and CDR2 YNNKEL (reference sequence). The CDR3 is made up of 15 amino acids. Trimming took 0 bases from V and 2 from J, leaving 8 bases between them. Written as DNA, the CDR3 is TGTGCCAGCAGCCAAGATTCGGGGGGCAATCAGCCCCAGCATTTT. Translated: CASSQDSGGNQPQHF.

The chain employs TRBV6-2 or TRBV6-3 and TRBJ1-2; D is perhaps TRBD1 (5 bases). This CDR3 has 13 residues. The V and J ends lost 2 bases and 5 bases respectively, with 9 bases between them. Per the germline V gene, CDR1 is MNHEY and CDR2 is SVGEGT. This chain's CDR3 is CASSYAQEYGYTF. CDR3 in DNA: TGTGCCAGCAGTTACGCACAGGAATATGGCTACACCTTC.

This chain connects TRBV5-1 to TRBJ2-7; 7 nucleotides align to TRBD1. CDR3 size: 14 residues. Unmatched junction bases numbered 8, after V lost 3 bases and J lost 5 bases. Germline loops: CDR1 SGHRS, CDR2 YFSETQ. CDR3 nucleotide sequence: TGCGCCAGCAGCTCCGACAGGGTGGGCGACGAGCAGTACTTC. Encoded protein: CASSSDRVGDEQYF.

The rearrangement links TRBV28 to TRBJ2-7; 13 bases align to TRBD2. V trimming: 6 bases; J trimming: 6 bases; junction bases outside the gene matches: 14. Germline V gene sequence: CDR1 MDHEN, CDR2 SYDVKM. The CDR3 length is 17 residues. CDR3 in amino acids: CASSPAGLAGEVSEQYF. DNA for the CDR3: TGTGCCAGCAGCCCCGCCGGACTAGCGGGAGAGGTGAGCGAGCAGTACTTC.

The genes are TRBV5-6 and TRBJ2-2; TRBD1 might be the D (5 bases). From germline, CDR1 is SGHDT and CDR2 YYEEEE. Trimming pared 4 bases from V and 3 bases from J, leaving 16 bases between. The CDR3 sequence is 16 residues long. DNA of the CDR3: TGTGCCAGCAGCGGTACAGCATGGGGCTACACCGGGGAGCTGTTTTTT. This codes for CASSGTAWGYTGELFF.

The chain carries TRBV28 and TRBJ1-2, with 9 bases aligning to TRBD1. CDR1 is MDHEN and CDR2 is SYDVKM in the germline V gene. V lost 6 bases and J lost 7; bases outside the gene matches: 9. This CDR3 region has 14 residues. Here the CDR3 reads CASRTSGTGSGYTF. CDR3 nucleotide sequence: TGTGCCAGCAGAACTTCCGGGACAGGGAGTGGCTACACCTTC.

V and J are TRBV18 and TRBJ1-5; no firm D call. The germline gives CDR1 KGHSH, CDR2 LQKENI. The germline V and J ends were trimmed by 3 bases and 4 bases, with 13 bases remaining between them. There are 15 residues in the CDR3. This CDR3 reads CASSPTGGTNQPQHF. The CDR3 nucleotides read TGTGCCAGCTCACCCACTGGAGGCACGAATCAGCCCCAGCATTTT.

J is TRBJ2-1 and V is TRBV5-1; 9 bases match TRBD2. V lost 4 bases, J lost 16 bases, and 12 bases stayed unmatched. The CDR3 is made up of 13 amino acids. Germline CDR1 reads SGHRS; CDR2 reads YFSETQ. In nucleotides, the CDR3 is TGCGCCAGCAGCGCCCCGGGACTAGCTCTTTTTTTCTTC. Amino acids: CASSAPGLALFFF. The full variable domain, its missing parts supplied by reference TRBV5-1 and TRBJ2-1, is KAGVTQTPRYLIKTRGQQVTLSCSPISGHRSVSWYQQTPGQGLQFLFEYFSETQRNKGNFPGRFSGRQFSNSRSEMNVSTLELGDSALYLCASSAPGLALFFFGPGTRLTVL.

The V gene is TRBV10-3, the J gene TRBJ2-6, with unresolved D. V shed 2 bases and J shed 0 bases, with 8 bases lying between them. There are 16 residues in the CDR3. The V gene's germline CDR1 is ENHRY and CDR2 SYGVKD. The CDR3 region is CAISETRGSGANVLTF. The CDR3 nucleotides read TGTGCCATCAGTGAGACACGAGGCTCTGGGGCCAACGTCCTGACTTTC.

The chain carries TRBV15 and TRBJ2-3; the match to TRBD2 covers 10 bases. J lost 2 bases, V lost 0 bases, and 20 bases had no gene match. CDR1 LNHNV and CDR2 YYDKDF come from the germline V gene (reference sequence). CDR3 length: 22 amino acids. CDR3 sequence (DNA): TGTGCCACCAGCAGAGATCATCGGCTGGGACTAGCGAGCATGGGGGCCACAGATACGCAGTATTTT. It codes for CATSRDHRLGLASMGATDTQYF.

The rearrangement uses TRBV10-2 and TRBJ1-5; D gene uncertain. Per the germline V gene, CDR1 is WSHSY and CDR2 is SAAADI. CDR3 size: 16 residues. Trimming removed 4 bases from V and 0 bases from J, with 13 bases in between. The CDR3: CASSGPGYYSNQPQHF. The CDR3 region has the DNA TGCGCCAGCAGTGGCCCAGGCTATTATAGCAATCAGCCCCAGCATTTT.

The table lists this clone with a count of one. The chain is built from TRBV12-5 and TRBJ2-5; 12 bases agree with TRBD2. V lost 0 bases and J lost 2; bases outside the gene matches: 19. CDR1 is LGHNT and CDR2 is FRNRAP in the germline V gene. CDR3 length: 22 amino acids. CDR3 sequence reads: CASGLVRGAGTSGSALQETQYF. The CDR3 DNA reads TGTGCTAGTGGTTTGGTACGAGGGGCAGGGACTAGCGGGTCGGCCCTTCAAGAGACCCAGTACTTC.

The chain employs TRBV28 and TRBJ1-5; D not certain. CDR1 is MDHEN, CDR2 SYDVKM, per germline. The CDR3 contains 13 residues. V lost 5 bases, J lost 4 bases, and 9 bases lay in between. The CDR3: CASSPGPNQPQHF. The CDR3, as DNA: TGTGCCAGCAGTCCCGGACCTAATCAGCCCCAGCATTTT.

V gene TRBV28 combines with J gene TRBJ2-7; 10 bases agree with TRBD1. Looked up from germline, CDR1 is MDHEN and CDR2 is SYDVKM. V lost 7 bases and J lost 0; bases outside the gene matches: 12. This CDR3 has 17 amino acids. The CDR3 nucleotides are TGTGCCAGCAACCCTCCGGGACAGGGGCGACGCTCCTACGAGCAGTACTTC. Translating it yields CASNPPGQGRRSYEQYF. The full variable domain, with the rest looked up from reference TRBV28 and TRBJ2-7, is DVKVTQSSRYLVKRTGEKVFLECVQDMDHENMFWYRQDPGLGLRLIYFSYDVKMKEKGDIPEGYSVSREKKERFSLILESASTNQTSMYLCASNPPGQGRRSYEQYFGPGTRLTVT.

This sequence joins TRBV6-1 and TRBJ1-4; no firm D call. V was cut by 2 bases and J by 1 base, with 8 bases left in between. Germline CDR1 reads MNHNS; CDR2 reads SASEGT. CDR3 length equals 15 residues. Here the CDR3 DNA reads TGTGCCAGCAGTGAACCCCCGGGAACTAATGAAAAACTGTTTTTT. This translates into CASSEPPGTNEKLFF.

The sample holds a few counts of this clone. This rearrangement joins TRBV7-2 to TRBJ2-4; 8 bases agree with TRBD1. CDR1 and CDR2 from the germline V gene are SGHTA and FQGNSA. With 3 bases clipped from V and 15 bases from J, the junction kept 10 bases outside the gene matches. The CDR3 covers 13 residues. CDR3 DNA sequence: TGTGCCAGCAGCTTCCGGGACAGGTCCTGGAGGTACTTC. The encoded protein is CASSFRDRSWRYF.

The J gene is TRBJ2-1, the V gene TRBV7-9, with 9 bases that match TRBD1. Germline CDR1 reads SEHNR; CDR2 reads FQNEAQ (reference sequence). This CDR3 region has 14 residues. Trimming took 5 bases from V and 6 from J; bases not matched to a gene: 5. The CDR3 reads CASSPGQGFNEQFF. Written as DNA, the CDR3 is TGTGCCAGCAGCCCGGGACAGGGTTTCAATGAGCAGTTCTTC.

The J gene is TRBJ2-7, the V gene TRBV6-5, with a weak D call TRBD2 (6 bases). With 4 bases removed from V and 3 bases from J, the gap between germline ends came to 16 bases. The germline gives CDR1 MNHEY, CDR2 SVGAGI. This CDR3 has 15 residues. CDR3 DNA: TGTGCCAGCAGTTGGGGACTGAAGTCGTTCTACGAGCAGTACTTC. Protein sequence: CASSWGLKSFYEQYF.

J is TRBJ2-2 and V is TRBV5-6, with 7 nucleotides matching TRBD1. V shed 1 base and J 1 base; nucleotides not matched to a gene: 7. The CDR3 has 17 amino acids. Germline loops: CDR1 SGHDT, CDR2 YYEEEE. The CDR3 sequence: CASSLFTGTVNTGELFF. The CDR3 region has the DNA TGTGCCAGCAGCTTGTTTACCGGGACAGTGAACACCGGGGAGCTGTTTTTT. Drawing the rest from reference TRBV5-6 and TRBJ2-2, the complete variable domain is DAGVTQSPTHLIKTRGQQVTLRCSPKSGHDTVSWYQQALGQGPQFIFQYYEEEERQRGNFPDRFSGHQFPNYSSELNVNALLLGDSALYLCASSLFTGTVNTGELFFGEGSRLTVL.

The table lists this clone with a count of one. V and J are TRBV18 and TRBJ1-1; perhaps TRBD1 as D (6 bases). Germline loops: CDR1 KGHSH, CDR2 LQKENI. Between the trimmed V and J ends, which lost 2 bases and 2 bases, there was a span of 12 bases. This CDR3 region has 15 residues. The CDR3 DNA reads TGTGCCAGCTCACCAAGGGGGTCGGGAAACACTGAAGCTTTCTTT. Translating gives CASSPRGSGNTEAFF.

This rearrangement joins TRBV9 to TRBJ1-6; 8 bases fit TRBD1. Trimming cost V 4 bases and J 11 bases; bases outside gene matches: 5. Germline V CDR1 and CDR2: SGDLS, YYNGEE. The CDR3 runs to 13 residues. This CDR3 is CASSSGGITPLHF. CDR3 sequence (DNA): TGTGCCAGCAGCTCAGGGGGCATTACACCCCTCCACTTT.

This chain joins TRBV14 and TRBJ2-1, with TRBD2 matching 12 bases. The CDR3 is 17 amino acids. Unmatched junction bases numbered 12, after V lost 5 bases and J lost 7 bases. CDR1 is SGHDN and CDR2 is FVKESK in the germline V gene. DNA of the CDR3: TGTGCCAGCAGCACCTACGCGAGACTAGCGGGAGTTAATGAGCAGTTCTTC. Translating it yields CASSTYARLAGVNEQFF.

The chain carries TRBV6-5 and TRBJ1-1; D is ambiguous. This CDR3 has 15 residues. Trimming cost V 5 bases and J 5 bases, with 18 bases left between them. Germline V gene sequence: CDR1 MNHEY, CDR2 SVGAGI. The CDR3 sequence: CASSNEKRSYTEAFF. As DNA, the CDR3 is TGTGCCAGCAGTAATGAGAAGAGGTCGTATACTGAAGCTTTCTTT.

The rearrangement uses TRBV5-1 and TRBJ2-7, with TRBD1 as a possible D gene (6 bases). V lost 0 bases to trimming and J lost 2 bases, with 12 bases between them. Germline values: CDR1 SGHRS, CDR2 YFSETQ. This CDR3 has 15 residues. This CDR3 reads CASSLETGFTYEQYF. CDR3 sequence (DNA): TGCGCCAGCAGCTTGGAGACAGGCTTTACCTACGAGCAGTACTTC.

V and J are TRBV15 and TRBJ1-3; possibly TRBD1 for D (5 bases). Germline CDR1 reads LNHNV; CDR2 reads YYDKDF (reference sequence). The length of the CDR3 is 18 residues. Between the trimmed V and J ends, which lost 2 bases and 0 bases, there was a span of 17 bases. CDR3 sequence: CATSRTTDFLSSGNTIYF. The CDR3 DNA reads as TGTGCCACCAGCAGAACGACAGATTTCCTGAGCTCTGGAAACACCATATATTTT.